Listed below are T cell receptor beta chains from one sample, sequenced in a study of blood T cell repertoires in COVID-19. TCRdb's copy holds only in-frame clones and misses some; the assay was immunoSEQ multiplex PCR. The sample holds some 330,000 clones, under 95% seen once. Material: PBMCs or T cells enriched from blood (not recorded which). The receptors originated from a woman aged 25 to 39 who had recovered from COVID-19. Both conserved end residues are part of each CDR3. Each record gives: clone size, D gene, V gene, J gene, CDR3 DNA, CDR3 protein. A D gene is named only where the DNA matches it firmly. For some rows the clone size is stated as once, few or many, or as a class when expanded; others skip it.

abundance: -
d_gene: -
v_gene: TRBV2
j_gene: TRBJ2-3
CDR3nt: TGTGCCAGCAGGGCCGATTTAGGGGCGGTCACAGATACGCAGTATTTT
CDR3aa: CASRADLGAVTDTQYF

abundance: -
d_gene: -
v_gene: TRBV7-9
j_gene: TRBJ2-1
CDR3nt: TGTGCCAGCAGCTTTCGTGGGGGCGCCTCGGGTCTCCTAGTCTATGAGCAGTTCTTC
CDR3aa: CASSFRGGASGLLVYEQFF

abundance: -
d_gene: -
v_gene: TRBV6-5
j_gene: TRBJ2-3
CDR3nt: TGTGCCAGCAGTTCGGGGGCAGATACGCAGTATTTT
CDR3aa: CASSSGADTQYF

abundance: -
d_gene: TRBD1
v_gene: TRBV7-2
j_gene: TRBJ2-2
CDR3nt: TGTGCCAGCAGCTCGGGACAGGGGTTCGGGGAGCTGTTTTTT
CDR3aa: CASSSGQGFGELFF

abundance: -
d_gene: -
v_gene: TRBV7-8
j_gene: TRBJ2-7
CDR3nt: TGTGCCAGCAGCTTAGTTTTCCGGTCGAACAGTAAGAAGTACGAGCAGTACTTC
CDR3aa: CASSLVFRSNSKKYEQYF

abundance: -
d_gene: -
v_gene: TRBV7-3
j_gene: TRBJ1-1
CDR3nt: TGTGCCTGTCGAGGGGGTGGGGACCCTGAAGCTTTCTTT
CDR3aa: CACRGGGDPEAFF

abundance: -
d_gene: TRBD1
v_gene: TRBV6-5
j_gene: TRBJ1-6
CDR3nt: TGTGCCAGCAGTTACTTCGGGACAGGGGAATCACCCCTCCACTTT
CDR3aa: CASSYFGTGESPLHF

abundance: -
d_gene: TRBD1
v_gene: TRBV4-1
j_gene: TRBJ1-4
CDR3nt: TGCGCCAGCAGCCAAGTTCTGGGACAGGGATGGTCAGAAAAACTGTTTTTT
CDR3aa: CASSQVLGQGWSEKLFF

abundance: -
d_gene: TRBD1
v_gene: TRBV5-1
j_gene: TRBJ1-4
CDR3nt: TGCGCCAGCAGCCCACTTAGGGACAGGCCTAATGAAAAACTGTTTTTT
CDR3aa: CASSPLRDRPNEKLFF

abundance: -
d_gene: -
v_gene: TRBV9
j_gene: TRBJ2-1
CDR3nt: TGTGCCAGCAGCCGGGCGACGCTTAGCGGCCCCCGGGAGCAGTTCTTC
CDR3aa: CASSRATLSGPREQFF

abundance: once
d_gene: -
v_gene: TRBV29-1
j_gene: TRBJ2-7
CDR3nt: TGCAGCGTTGGGGCCAGCTACGAGCAGTACTTC
CDR3aa: CSVGASYEQYF

abundance: -
d_gene: -
v_gene: TRBV7-9
j_gene: TRBJ2-7
CDR3nt: TGTGCCAGCAGCCCCGTGGGGGCCAAATCCTACGAGCAGTACTTC
CDR3aa: CASSPVGAKSYEQYF

abundance: -
d_gene: -
v_gene: TRBV10-3
j_gene: TRBJ1-1
CDR3nt: TGTGCCATCAGTCAGTCGGGGGCTCCGAACACTGAAGCTTTCTTT
CDR3aa: CAISQSGAPNTEAFF

abundance: once
d_gene: -
v_gene: TRBV27
j_gene: TRBJ2-7
CDR3nt: TGTGCCAGCAGTTTCAGGAGGGACTCGACCTACGAGCAGTACTTC
CDR3aa: CASSFRRDSTYEQYF

abundance: -
d_gene: TRBD2
v_gene: TRBV3-1/TRBV3-2
j_gene: TRBJ2-5
CDR3nt: TGTGCCAGCAGCCAAGAAGGGACTAGCGGCGCGTACCAAGAGACCCAGTACTTC
CDR3aa: CASSQEGTSGAYQETQYF

abundance: -
d_gene: -
v_gene: TRBV9
j_gene: TRBJ1-1
CDR3nt: TGTGCCAGCAGCGTAGATGGGACAGAAGCTTTCTTT
CDR3aa: CASSVDGTEAFF

abundance: -
d_gene: -
v_gene: TRBV12-3/TRBV12-4
j_gene: TRBJ1-4
CDR3nt: TGTGCCAGCAGTTTAGGAGATGAAAAACTGTTTTTT
CDR3aa: CASSLGDEKLFF

abundance: -
d_gene: -
v_gene: TRBV2
j_gene: TRBJ2-7
CDR3nt: TGTGCCAGCAGGGACGATCGGGCTACAGGGCACTTC
CDR3aa: CASRDDRATGHF

abundance: -
d_gene: -
v_gene: TRBV9
j_gene: TRBJ2-7
CDR3nt: TGCCGCGGGCCCCCCCACTACGAGCAGTACTTC
CDR3aa: CRGPPHYEQYF

abundance: -
d_gene: -
v_gene: TRBV28
j_gene: TRBJ1-5
CDR3nt: TGTGCCAGCACTCAGGGATGGGGCAATCAGCCCCAGCATTTT
CDR3aa: CASTQGWGNQPQHF

abundance: -
d_gene: -
v_gene: TRBV4-3
j_gene: TRBJ1-3
CDR3nt: TGCGCCAGCAGCCAAGATTTGGGAGCCGGGAACACCATATATTTT
CDR3aa: CASSQDLGAGNTIYF

abundance: -
d_gene: TRBD2
v_gene: TRBV6-6
j_gene: TRBJ2-5
CDR3nt: TGTGCCAGCAGTTACGGGCTAGCGGGGAAAGAGACCCAGTACTTC
CDR3aa: CASSYGLAGKETQYF

abundance: once
d_gene: TRBD1
v_gene: TRBV10-3
j_gene: TRBJ1-1
CDR3nt: TGTGCCATCAGATCACAGGGGGCGCACACTGAAGCTTTCTTT
CDR3aa: CAIRSQGAHTEAFF

abundance: -
d_gene: -
v_gene: TRBV18
j_gene: TRBJ2-1
CDR3nt: TGTGCCAGCTCACCAGAGGGCGGGTTCTACAATGAGCAGTTCTTC
CDR3aa: CASSPEGGFYNEQFF

abundance: -
d_gene: TRBD1
v_gene: TRBV12-3/TRBV12-4
j_gene: TRBJ1-5
CDR3nt: TGTGCCAGCAGCCTCAGGGGGAATCAGCCCCAGCATTTT
CDR3aa: CASSLRGNQPQHF

abundance: -
d_gene: TRBD2
v_gene: TRBV12-5
j_gene: TRBJ2-1
CDR3nt: TGTGCCGGGGGGGGGCCTGAATTCTATAGCTCCTACAATGAGCAGTTCTTC
CDR3aa: CAGGGPEFYSSYNEQFF